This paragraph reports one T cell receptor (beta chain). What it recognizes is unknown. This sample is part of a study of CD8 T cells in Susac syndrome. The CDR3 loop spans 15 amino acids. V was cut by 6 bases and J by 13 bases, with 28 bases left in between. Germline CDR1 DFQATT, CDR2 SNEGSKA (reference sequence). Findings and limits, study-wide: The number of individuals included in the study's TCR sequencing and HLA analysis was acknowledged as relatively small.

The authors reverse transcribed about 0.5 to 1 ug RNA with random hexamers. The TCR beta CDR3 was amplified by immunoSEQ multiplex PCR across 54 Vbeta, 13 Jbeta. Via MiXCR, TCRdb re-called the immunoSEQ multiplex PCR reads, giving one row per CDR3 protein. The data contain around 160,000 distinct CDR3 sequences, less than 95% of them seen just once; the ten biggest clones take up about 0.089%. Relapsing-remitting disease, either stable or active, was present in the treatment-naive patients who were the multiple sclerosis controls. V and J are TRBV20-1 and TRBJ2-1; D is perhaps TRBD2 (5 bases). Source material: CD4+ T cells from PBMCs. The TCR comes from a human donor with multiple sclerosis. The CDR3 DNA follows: TGCAGTGCCCCCCAGAGAACATACGGTGGGAGCGACCAGTTCTTC. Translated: CSAPQRTYGGSDQFF.